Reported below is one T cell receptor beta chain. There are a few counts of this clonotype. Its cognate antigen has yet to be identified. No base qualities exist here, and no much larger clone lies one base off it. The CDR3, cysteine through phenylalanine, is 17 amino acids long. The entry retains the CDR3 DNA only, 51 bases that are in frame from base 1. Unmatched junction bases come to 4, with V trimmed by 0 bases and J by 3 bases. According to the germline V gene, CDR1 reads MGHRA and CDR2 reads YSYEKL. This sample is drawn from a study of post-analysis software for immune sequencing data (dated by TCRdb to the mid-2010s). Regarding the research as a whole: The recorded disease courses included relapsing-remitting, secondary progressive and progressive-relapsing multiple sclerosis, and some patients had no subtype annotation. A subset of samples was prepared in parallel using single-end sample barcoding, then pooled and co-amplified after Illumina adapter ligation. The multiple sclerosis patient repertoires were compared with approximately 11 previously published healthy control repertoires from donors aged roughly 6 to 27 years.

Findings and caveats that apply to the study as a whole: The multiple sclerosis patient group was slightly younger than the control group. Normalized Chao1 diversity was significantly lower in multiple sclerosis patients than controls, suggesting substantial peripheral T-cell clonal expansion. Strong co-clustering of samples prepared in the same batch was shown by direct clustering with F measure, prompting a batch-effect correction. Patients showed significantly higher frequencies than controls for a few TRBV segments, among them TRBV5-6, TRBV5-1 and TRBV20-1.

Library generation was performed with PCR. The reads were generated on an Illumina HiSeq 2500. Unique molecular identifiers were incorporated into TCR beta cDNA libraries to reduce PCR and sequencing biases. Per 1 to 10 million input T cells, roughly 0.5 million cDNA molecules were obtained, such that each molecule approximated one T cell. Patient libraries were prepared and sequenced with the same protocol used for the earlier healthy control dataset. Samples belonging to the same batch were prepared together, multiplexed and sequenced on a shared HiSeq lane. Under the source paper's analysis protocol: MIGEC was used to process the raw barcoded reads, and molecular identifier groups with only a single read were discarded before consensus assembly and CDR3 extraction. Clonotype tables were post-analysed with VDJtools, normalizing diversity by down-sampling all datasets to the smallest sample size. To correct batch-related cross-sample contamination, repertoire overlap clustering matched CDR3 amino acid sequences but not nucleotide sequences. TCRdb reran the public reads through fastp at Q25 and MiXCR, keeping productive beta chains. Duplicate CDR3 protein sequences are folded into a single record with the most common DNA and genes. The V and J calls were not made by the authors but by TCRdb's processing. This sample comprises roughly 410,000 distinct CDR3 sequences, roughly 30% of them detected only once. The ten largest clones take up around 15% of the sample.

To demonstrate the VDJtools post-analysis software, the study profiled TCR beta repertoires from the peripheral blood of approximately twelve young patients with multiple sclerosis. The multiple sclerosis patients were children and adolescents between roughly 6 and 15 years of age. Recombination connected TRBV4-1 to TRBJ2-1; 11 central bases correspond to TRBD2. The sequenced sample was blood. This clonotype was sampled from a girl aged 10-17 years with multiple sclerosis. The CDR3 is CASSQDGLAGGYNEQFF. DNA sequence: TGCGCCAGCAGCCAAGATGGGCTAGCGGGGGGCTACAATGAGCAGTTCTTC.